This T cell receptor beta chain emerged from a study of T-cell reconstitution after alpha-beta-depleted transplantation in children. During its preparation, the TCRbeta library received unique molecular identifiers. TCRdb redid the calling of the PCR reads with MiXCR, one entry per CDR3 protein. This sample carries 250,000 to 300,000 distinct CDR3 sequences, about 9.5% of them seen once, and the ten largest clones take approximately 7.6%. Study-wide points: For some patients, TCRbeta diversity was high at day 60 because of recipient T cells and thymic progenitors that survived.

J was trimmed by 0 bases and V by 5 bases; bases with no gene match: 4. The CDR3 loop spans 14 amino acids. Germline lookup yields CDR1 SQVTM and CDR2 ANQGSEA. At least ten counts were recorded for this clonotype. Antigen specificity is unknown. This rearrangement joins TRBV29-1 to TRBJ2-3, with 8 bases matching TRBD1. The sequence derives from a boy younger than two with acute myeloid leukemia, due to receive a stem cell transplant. The sequences come from PBMCs, collected before TCRalphabeta/CD19-depleted stem cell transplant. Here the CDR3 DNA reads TGCAGCGTTAACAGGGGGTCTAGCACAGATACGCAGTATTTT. Amino acid sequence: CSVNRGSSTDTQYF.